The 15 T cell receptor beta chains listed next were all sequenced from one sample in a study of a mutant IDH1 vaccine in newly diagnosed glioma. Sequencing used immunoSEQ multiplex PCR; TCRdb keeps in-frame clones, though not all of them. The sample consists of some 31,000 clones, over 70% of them appearing once. Specified time point: week 35, safety follow-up. Each dose of the vaccine consisted of 300 ug of mutant IDH1 20-mer peptide, with topical imiquimod. These receptors are not linked to any known antigen. The sequencing here drew on PBMCs, taken from a glioma patient whose treatment included an IDH1 peptide vaccine. The receptor set was obtained from a woman between 25 and 40 years old with glioma. Some clones in this sample may be carry-over from other donors' samples.

The genes are TRBV5-6 and TRBJ2-2; 7 bases align to TRBD2. The junction had 10 bases not matched to a gene; V was cut back by 0 bases and J by 5 bases. The CDR3 contains 17 residues. In germline, CDR1 is SGHDT, CDR2 YYEEEE. The CDR3 region is CASSLAWVAGSTGELFF. The CDR3 nucleotides are TGTGCCAGCAGCTTGGCGTGGGTAGCGGGCTCGACCGGGGAGCTGTTTTTT.

The chain uses TRBV7-6 and TRBJ1-4; no firm D call. Trimming left V 1 base short and J 4 bases short, with 10 bases between. Germline values: CDR1 SGHVS, CDR2 FNYEAQ. CDR3 length: 15 residues. CDR3 region: CASSLVPGYNEKLFF. The CDR3 DNA sequence: TGTGCCAGCAGCTTAGTCCCAGGATATAATGAAAAACTGTTTTTT.

The chain combines TRBV6-1 with TRBJ1-5; 7 nucleotides agree with TRBD1. The germline CDR1 and CDR2 sequences are MNHNS and SASEGT. After removal of 3 bases from V and 2 bases from J, the junction contained 4 bases not matched to a gene. The CDR3 has 15 amino acids. The CDR3 DNA reads as TGTGCCAGCAGTGACAGGACAGGAGGCAATCAGCCCCAGCATTTT. Translated: CASSDRTGGNQPQHF.

The chain uses TRBV29-1 and TRBJ2-7; tentatively, D is TRBD2 (5 bases). V lost 6 bases and J 7 bases, leaving 22 bases between the germline ends. CDR1 is SQVTM, CDR2 ANQGSEA, per germline. The CDR3 loop spans 14 amino acids. DNA of the CDR3: TGCAGCGTAAAGGCGGGTTCAGAAGTGGGAGAGCAGTACTTC. As protein: CSVKAGSEVGEQYF.

The V and J genes are TRBV30 and TRBJ2-2, with D unclear. Germline V gene data show CDR1 as GTSNPN and CDR2 as SVGIG (reference sequence). The CDR3 runs 12 residues. V was clipped by 4 bases and J by 4 bases, with 7 bases between them. The CDR3, as DNA: TGTGCCTGGACCGGGTTCACCGGGGAGCTGTTTTTT. Its protein product is CAWTGFTGELFF.

J is TRBJ1-4 and V is TRBV2, with unresolved D. The V and J ends lost 7 bases and 0 bases respectively, with 12 bases between them. Germline CDR1 SNHLY, CDR2 FYNNEI. CDR3 length: 15 amino acids. This CDR3 is CASTFQEATNEKLFF. The CDR3 coding sequence is TGTGCCAGCACTTTCCAGGAGGCAACTAATGAAAAACTGTTTTTT.

CDR3 in DNA: TGTGCCAGCAGACTAACAGGGGATGAGCAGTTCTTC. It encodes CASRLTGDEQFF. V gene TRBV2 combines with J gene TRBJ2-1; TRBD1 matches 7 bases. The ends lost 6 bases at V and 8 bases at J; junction bases unmatched: 4. This CDR3 has 12 residues. The germline CDR1 and CDR2 sequences are SNHLY and FYNNEI.

The chain combines TRBV5-1 with TRBJ2-3; D is unclear. CDR3 length equals 14 residues. Trimming took 0 bases from V and 4 from J, leaving 9 bases between them. Germline values: CDR1 SGHRS, CDR2 YFSETQ. The CDR3 sequence is CASSLASPADTQYF. CDR3 nucleotide sequence: TGCGCCAGCAGCTTGGCCTCGCCTGCAGATACGCAGTATTTT.

The genes are TRBV4-1 and TRBJ2-1; 16 nucleotides agree with TRBD2. V gave up 3 bases and J gave up 12 bases; unmatched junction bases: 5. In germline, CDR1 is MGHRA, CDR2 YSYEKL. CDR3 size: 15 residues. CDR3 amino acids: CASSQGLAGGGRQFF. The CDR3 DNA is TGCGCCAGCAGCCAGGGACTAGCGGGGGGGGGCCGGCAGTTCTTC.

The chain employs TRBV5-6 and TRBJ1-3; 7 bases line up with TRBD1. The CDR3 is made up of 15 amino acids. CDR1 is SGHDT, CDR2 YYEEEE, per germline. V shed 3 bases, J shed 4 bases, and the junction held 7 bases outside the gene matches. CDR3 DNA sequence: TGTGCCAGCAGCTCCCCGCGACAGGGAGGAAACACCATATATTTT. It yields the protein CASSSPRQGGNTIYF.

The chain links TRBV27 to TRBJ1-1; maybe TRBD1 (5 bases). The CDR3 sequence is 12 residues long. The V end was cut by 5 bases, the J end by 12 bases, with 16 bases between. CDR1 and CDR2 (germline): MNHEY, SMNVEV (reference sequence). The CDR3 DNA follows: TGTGCCAGCAGTCCCAATTGGGGGGTTACTTTCTTT. It specifies CASSPNWGVTFF.

This chain uses TRBV28 with TRBJ2-3; possible D gene TRBD2, 5 bases. V was shortened by 3 bases and J by 2 bases, with 12 bases between the two germline ends. Germline CDR1 reads MDHEN; CDR2 reads SYDVKM. The CDR3 contains 15 residues. The CDR3 DNA follows: TGTGCCAGCAGTTTGGTTAGACTACACACAGATACGCAGTATTTT. This encodes CASSLVRLHTDTQYF.

CDR3 loop: CASSEGGPGVRLTDTQYF. The CDR3 region has the DNA TGTGCCAGCAGTGAAGGTGGGCCGGGGGTGAGGTTGACAGATACGCAGTATTTT. The chain recombines TRBV6-4 with TRBJ2-3; possibly TRBD2 for D (6 bases). CDR1 and CDR2 (germline): MRHNA, SNTAGT. The CDR3 sequence is 18 residues long. V was clipped by 3 bases and J by 3 bases, with 22 bases between them.

V usage is TRBV2 and J usage is TRBJ2-5; D is undetermined. Germline V gives CDR1 SNHLY, CDR2 FYNNEI. The CDR3 runs 13 residues. Deletions cut 4 bases from V and 0 bases from J, with 6 bases between. CDR3 DNA sequence: TGTGCCAGCAGTGTCACGGACCAAGAGACCCAGTACTTC. It is translated as CASSVTDQETQYF.

The chain uses TRBV30 and TRBJ1-4; maybe TRBD1 (5 bases). Germline values: CDR1 GTSNPN, CDR2 SVGIG (reference sequence). V was cut by 1 base and J by 0 bases, with 15 bases left in between. The CDR3 runs 17 residues. Here the CDR3 reads CAWSGGLTDPTNEKLFF. In nucleotides, the CDR3 is TGTGCCTGGAGTGGGGGCCTCACCGACCCAACTAATGAAAAACTGTTTTTT.